What follows describes a single T cell receptor (beta chain). The antigen remains undetermined. This sample was taken from a study of T-cell reconstitution after alpha-beta-depleted transplantation in children. Whole-study results and caveats: Two months or so post-transplant, alpha-beta T cells reportedly derived from several hundred expanded graft clones.

Germline V gives CDR1 DFQATT, CDR2 SNEGSKA (reference sequence). CDR3 size: 11 residues. Unique molecular identifiers featured in how the TCRbeta library was prepared. TCRdb reanalysed the PCR reads using MiXCR and keeps one entry per CDR3 protein. Among 780,000 or so distinct CDR3 sequences, approximately 15% were seen once, and the ten largest hold roughly 4.8%. The V gene is TRBV20-1, the J gene TRBJ1-1; D gene ambiguous. Material: PBMCs, mostly from graft donor cells, obtained 360 days after TCRalphabeta/CD19-depleted stem cell transplant. This TCR derives from a male patient aged 10-17 years who had a stem cell transplant for acute lymphoblastic leukemia, so the T cells may come from the graft donor. CDR3 coding DNA: TGCAGCTTCCTAGTGAACACTGAAGCTTTCTTT. It codes for CSFLVNTEAFF.